Listed here is a single T cell receptor beta chain. The data are from a study of blood T cell repertoires in COVID-19. Sequenced by immunoSEQ multiplex PCR; TCRdb stores in-frame clones only, minus some. This sample has roughly 400,000 clones; less than 95% occur once, and the top ten carry under 0.7%. Cohorts were determined from participant-reported clinical history. The TCR was taken from a man younger than 30 who had recovered from COVID-19. The source material was PBMCs or T cells enriched from blood (not recorded which).

In nucleotides, the CDR3 is TGTGCCAGCACATCCCGCGGACTAGCGGGGTCCTACGAGCAGTACTTC. This encodes CASTSRGLAGSYEQYF. The rearrangement joins TRBV2 to TRBJ2-7; 12 nucleotides align to TRBD2. Germline V gives CDR1 SNHLY, CDR2 FYNNEI. The CDR3 consists of 16 residues. V lost 7 bases and J lost 1; bases outside the gene matches: 8.